This TCR beta chain comes out of a study of cytomegalovirus exposure and HLA in healthy donors. The method was immunoSEQ multiplex PCR; TCRdb's version includes in-frame clones alone and lacks a portion of them. The table lists tens of thousands of clones, 80% to 90% of them singletons. The V end was cut by 3 bases, the J end by 0 bases, with 10 bases between. Germline V gene sequence: CDR1 MRHNA, CDR2 SNTAGT. The CDR3 covers 15 residues. Note on this clone: Its antigen remains unknown.

General study results and limits: With high specificity and sensitivity, the classifier reportedly diagnosed cytomegalovirus status.

The source is a woman aged 18-29 years in good health and CMV-seropositive. The sample taken for sequencing was PBMCs. J is TRBJ2-3 and V is TRBV6-4, with D perhaps matching TRBD1 (5 bases). The CDR3 is CASSEGAGSTDTQYF. In DNA form, the CDR3 reads TGTGCCAGCAGTGAAGGGGCAGGTAGCACAGATACGCAGTATTTT.